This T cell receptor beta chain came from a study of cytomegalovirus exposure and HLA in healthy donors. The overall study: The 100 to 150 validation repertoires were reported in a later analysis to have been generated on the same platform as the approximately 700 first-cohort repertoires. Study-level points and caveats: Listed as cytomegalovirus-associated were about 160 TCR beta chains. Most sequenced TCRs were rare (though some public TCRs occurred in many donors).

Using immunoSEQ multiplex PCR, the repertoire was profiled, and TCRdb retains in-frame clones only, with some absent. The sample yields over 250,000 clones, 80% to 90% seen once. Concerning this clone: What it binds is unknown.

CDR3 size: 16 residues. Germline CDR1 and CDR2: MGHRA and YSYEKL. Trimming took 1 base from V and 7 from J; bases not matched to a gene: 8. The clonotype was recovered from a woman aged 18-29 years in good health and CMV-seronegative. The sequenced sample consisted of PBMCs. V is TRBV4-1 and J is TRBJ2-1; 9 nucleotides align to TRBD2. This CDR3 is CASSQVLLAGSNEQFF. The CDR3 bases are TGCGCCAGCAGCCAAGTCTTGCTAGCGGGATCGAATGAGCAGTTCTTC.